The source of this T cell receptor (beta chain) is a study of T cells in Graves' hyperthyroidism and ophthalmopathy. Amplification of TCR beta CDR3 regions used RNA as the template. An initial round of RT-PCR targeting the TCR CDR3 relied on the HTBI primer set. A single record per CDR3 protein comes from TCRdb applying MiXCR to the multiplex PCR reads. The sample carries roughly 580,000 distinct CDR3 sequences, about 43% recorded once. The CDR3 is made up of 16 amino acids. The ends were cut back, 6 bases at V and 0 bases at J, with 14 bases in the middle. The sequenced sample was peripheral blood or thyroid tissue (not recorded which). This sequence joins TRBV12-3 or TRBV12-4 and TRBJ2-2; D gene ambiguous. The clonotype originates from a woman younger than 30 with Graves' hyperthyroidism. DNA of the CDR3: TGTGCCAGCAGCTCTCGACGGAACGCGAACACCGGGGAGCTGTTTTTT. Translating gives CASSSRRNANTGELFF.